Here is one T cell receptor (beta chain) with its context. This sample is part of a study of blood T cell repertoires in COVID-19. Background on the study: COVID-19 samples collected from the United States, Italy and Spain covered acute and convalescent phases.

Only in-frame clones appear in the TCRdb table, and some are missing; sequencing was by immunoSEQ multiplex PCR. The table has roughly 70,000 clones, 75% to 95% seen once. Trimming removed 0 bases from V and 5 bases from J; junction bases left unmatched: 3. Per germline, CDR1 WSHSY and CDR2 SAAADI. The CDR3 has 14 residues. The rearrangement links TRBV10-2 to TRBJ2-7, with TRBD2 identical over 8 bases. Input material: peripheral blood. This clonotype originated in a woman aged 55-70 years with active COVID-19. DNA of the CDR3: TGCGCCAGCAGTGAGTCGGCGGGAGGACACGAGCAGTACTTC. Its protein product is CASSESAGGHEQYF.